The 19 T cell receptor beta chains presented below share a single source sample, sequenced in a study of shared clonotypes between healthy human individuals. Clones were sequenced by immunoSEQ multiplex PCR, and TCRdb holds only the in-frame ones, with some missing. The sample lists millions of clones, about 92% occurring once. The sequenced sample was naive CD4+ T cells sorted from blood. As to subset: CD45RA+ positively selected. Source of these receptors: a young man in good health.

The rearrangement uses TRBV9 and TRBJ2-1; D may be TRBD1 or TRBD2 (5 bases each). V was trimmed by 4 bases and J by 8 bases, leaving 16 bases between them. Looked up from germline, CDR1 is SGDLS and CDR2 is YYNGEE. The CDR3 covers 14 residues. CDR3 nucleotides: TGTGCCAGCAGCTTGTCGAGGGGAAGCGATGAGCAGTTCTTC. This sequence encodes CASSLSRGSDEQFF.

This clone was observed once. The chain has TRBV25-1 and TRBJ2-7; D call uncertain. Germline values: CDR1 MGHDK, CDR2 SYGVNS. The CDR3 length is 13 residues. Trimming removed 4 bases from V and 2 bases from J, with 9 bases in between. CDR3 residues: CASSVNYAYEQYF. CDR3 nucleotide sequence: TGTGCCAGCAGTGTGAACTACGCCTACGAGCAGTACTTC.

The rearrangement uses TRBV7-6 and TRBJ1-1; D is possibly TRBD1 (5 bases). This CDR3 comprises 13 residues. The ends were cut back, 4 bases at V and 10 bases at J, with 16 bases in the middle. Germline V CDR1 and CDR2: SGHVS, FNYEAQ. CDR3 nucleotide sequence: TGTGCCAGCAGCTCCTACGTGGGGGAGGTAGCTTTCTTT. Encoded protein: CASSSYVGEVAFF.

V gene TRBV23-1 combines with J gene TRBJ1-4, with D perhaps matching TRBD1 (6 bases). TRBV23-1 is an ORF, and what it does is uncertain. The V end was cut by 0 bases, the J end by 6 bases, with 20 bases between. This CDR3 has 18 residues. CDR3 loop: CASSQSRSVPGTHEKLFF. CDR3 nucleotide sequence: TGCGCCAGCAGTCAATCTCGGTCTGTTCCCGGGACACATGAAAAACTGTTTTTT.

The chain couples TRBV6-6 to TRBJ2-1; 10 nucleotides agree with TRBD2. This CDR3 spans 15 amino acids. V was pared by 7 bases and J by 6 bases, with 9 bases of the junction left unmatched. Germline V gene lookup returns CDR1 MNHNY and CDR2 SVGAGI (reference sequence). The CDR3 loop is CASTDTSGIRNEQFF. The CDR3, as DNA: TGTGCCAGCACCGACACTAGCGGGATTCGCAATGAGCAGTTCTTC.

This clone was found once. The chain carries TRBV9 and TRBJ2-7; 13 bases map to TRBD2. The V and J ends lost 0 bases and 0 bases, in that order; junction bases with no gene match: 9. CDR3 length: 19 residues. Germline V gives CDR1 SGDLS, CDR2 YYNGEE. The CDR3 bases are TGTGCCAGCAGCGTAGGGGGATCCACTAGCGGGGGGGACTCCTACGAGCAGTACTTC. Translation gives CASSVGGSTSGGDSYEQYF.

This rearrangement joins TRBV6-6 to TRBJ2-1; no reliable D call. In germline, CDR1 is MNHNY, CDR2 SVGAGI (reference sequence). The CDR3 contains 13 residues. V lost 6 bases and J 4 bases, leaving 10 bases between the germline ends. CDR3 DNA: TGTGCCAGCAGCTCACTCAGGTACAATGAGCAGTTCTTC. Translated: CASSSLRYNEQFF.

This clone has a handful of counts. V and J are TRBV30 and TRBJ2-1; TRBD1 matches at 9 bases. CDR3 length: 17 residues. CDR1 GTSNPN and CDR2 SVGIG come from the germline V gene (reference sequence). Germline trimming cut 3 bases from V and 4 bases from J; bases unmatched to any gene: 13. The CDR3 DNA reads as TGTGCCTGGAGCGCCCGAGGGACAGGGCAAGCGTACAATGAGCAGTTCTTC. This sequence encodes CAWSARGTGQAYNEQFF.

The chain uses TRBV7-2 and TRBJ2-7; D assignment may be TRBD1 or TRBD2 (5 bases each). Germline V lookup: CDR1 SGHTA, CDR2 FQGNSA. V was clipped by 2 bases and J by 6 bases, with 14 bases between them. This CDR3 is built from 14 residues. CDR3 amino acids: CASSLTGTAGEQYF. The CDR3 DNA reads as TGTGCCAGCAGCTTAACCGGGACCGCGGGCGAGCAGTACTTC.

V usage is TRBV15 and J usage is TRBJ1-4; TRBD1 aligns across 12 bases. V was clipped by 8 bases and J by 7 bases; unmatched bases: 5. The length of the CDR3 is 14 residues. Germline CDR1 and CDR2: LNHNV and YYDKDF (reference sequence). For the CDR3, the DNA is TGTGCCACCCGTGGGACAGGGGGCTTTGAAAAACTGTTTTTT. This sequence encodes CATRGTGGFEKLFF.

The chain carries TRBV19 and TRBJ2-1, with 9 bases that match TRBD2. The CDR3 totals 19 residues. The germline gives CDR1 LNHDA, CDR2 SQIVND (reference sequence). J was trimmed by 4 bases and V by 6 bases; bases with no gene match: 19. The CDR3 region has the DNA TGTGCCAGTAGGCCCCCTAGCGGGGTCTCGTTCGGACAATACAATGAGCAGTTCTTC. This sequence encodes CASRPPSGVSFGQYNEQFF.

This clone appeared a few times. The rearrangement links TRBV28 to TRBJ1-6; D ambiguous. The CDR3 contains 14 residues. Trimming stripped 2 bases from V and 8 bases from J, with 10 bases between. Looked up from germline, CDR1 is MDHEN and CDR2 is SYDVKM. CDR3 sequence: CASSLGVFDSPLHF. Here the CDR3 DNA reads TGTGCCAGCAGTTTAGGGGTTTTCGATTCACCCCTCCACTTT.

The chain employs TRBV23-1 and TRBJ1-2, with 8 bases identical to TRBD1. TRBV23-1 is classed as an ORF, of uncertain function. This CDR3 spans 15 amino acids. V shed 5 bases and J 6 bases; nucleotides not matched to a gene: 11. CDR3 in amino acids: CASSCAPGGAHGYTF. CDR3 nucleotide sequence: TGCGCCAGCAGTTGTGCTCCAGGGGGCGCACATGGCTACACCTTC.

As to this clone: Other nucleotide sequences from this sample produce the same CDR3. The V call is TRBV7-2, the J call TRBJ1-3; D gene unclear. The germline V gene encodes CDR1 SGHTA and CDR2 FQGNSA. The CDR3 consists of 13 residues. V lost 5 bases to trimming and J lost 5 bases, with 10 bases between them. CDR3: CASSLGGRNTIYF. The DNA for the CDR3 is TGTGCCAGCAGCCTCGGAGGGAGAAACACCATATATTTT.

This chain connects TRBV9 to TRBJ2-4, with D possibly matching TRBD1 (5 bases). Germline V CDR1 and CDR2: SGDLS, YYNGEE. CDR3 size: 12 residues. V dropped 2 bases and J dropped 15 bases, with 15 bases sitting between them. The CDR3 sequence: CASSVAGFLRYF. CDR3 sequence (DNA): TGTGCCAGCAGCGTCGCAGGGTTTCTAAGGTACTTC.

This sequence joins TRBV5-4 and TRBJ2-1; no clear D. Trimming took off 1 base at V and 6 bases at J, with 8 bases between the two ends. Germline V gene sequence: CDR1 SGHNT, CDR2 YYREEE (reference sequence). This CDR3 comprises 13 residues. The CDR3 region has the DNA TGTGCCAGCAGCTTGAGGGTCCTCAATGAGCAGTTCTTC. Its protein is CASSLRVLNEQFF. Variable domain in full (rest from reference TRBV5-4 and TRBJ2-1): ETGVTQSPTHLIKTRGQQVTLRCSSQSGHNTVSWYQQALGQGPQFIFQYYREEENGRGNFPPRFSGLQFPNYSSELNVNALELDDSALYLCASSLRVLNEQFFGPGTRLTVL.

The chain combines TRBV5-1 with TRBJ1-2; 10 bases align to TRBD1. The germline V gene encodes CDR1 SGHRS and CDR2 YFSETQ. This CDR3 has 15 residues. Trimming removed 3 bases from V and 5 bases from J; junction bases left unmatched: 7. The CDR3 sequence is CASSSGQGGLYGYTF. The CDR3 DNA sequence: TGCGCCAGCAGCTCAGGACAGGGGGGTTTGTATGGCTACACCTTC.

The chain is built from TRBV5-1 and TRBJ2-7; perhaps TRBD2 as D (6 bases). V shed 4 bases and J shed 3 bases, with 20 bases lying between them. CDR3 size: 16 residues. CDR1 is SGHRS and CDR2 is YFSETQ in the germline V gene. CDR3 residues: CASSPEGLRRGYEQYF. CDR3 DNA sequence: TGCGCCAGCAGCCCGGAGGGACTTCGGAGGGGCTACGAGCAGTACTTC.

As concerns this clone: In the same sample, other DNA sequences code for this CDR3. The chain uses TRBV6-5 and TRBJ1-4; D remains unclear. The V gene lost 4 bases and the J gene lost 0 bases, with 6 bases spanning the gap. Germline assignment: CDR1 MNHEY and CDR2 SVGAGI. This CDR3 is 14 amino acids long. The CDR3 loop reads CASSSSATNEKLFF. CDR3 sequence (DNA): TGTGCCAGCAGTTCGTCTGCAACTAATGAAAAACTGTTTTTT.